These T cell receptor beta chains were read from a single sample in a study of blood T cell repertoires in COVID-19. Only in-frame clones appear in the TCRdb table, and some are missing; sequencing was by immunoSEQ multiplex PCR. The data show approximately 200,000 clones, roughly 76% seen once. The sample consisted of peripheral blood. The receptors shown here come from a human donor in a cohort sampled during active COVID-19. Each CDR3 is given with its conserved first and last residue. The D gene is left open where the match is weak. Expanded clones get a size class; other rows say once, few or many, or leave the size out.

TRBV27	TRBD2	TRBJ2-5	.	CASTPRPGLAGGQQETQYF	TGTGCCAGCACCCCTCGACCGGGACTAGCGGGAGGCCAACAAGAGACCCAGTACTTC
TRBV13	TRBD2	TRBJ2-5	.	CASSRRLAGDQETQYF	TGTGCCAGCAGCCGCCGACTAGCGGGGGACCAAGAGACCCAGTACTTC
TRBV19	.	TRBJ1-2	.	CASRSGPTANYGYTF	TGTGCCAGTCGGTCAGGCCCTACCGCTAACTATGGCTACACCTTC
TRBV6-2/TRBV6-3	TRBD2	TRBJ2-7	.	CASSPPTSGSIHYEQYF	TGTGCCAGCAGTCCGCCGACTAGCGGGAGTATCCATTACGAGCAGTACTTC
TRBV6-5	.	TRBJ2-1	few	CASTQFGSGNEQFF	TGTGCCAGCACCCAATTTGGTTCGGGCAATGAGCAGTTCTTC
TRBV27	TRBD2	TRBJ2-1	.	CASRGLTSGIYEQFF	TGTGCCAGCAGGGGTCTAACTAGCGGGATCTATGAGCAGTTCTTC
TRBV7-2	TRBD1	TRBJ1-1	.	CASLQTGGARTEAFF	TGTGCCAGTCTACAAACAGGGGGCGCAAGGACTGAAGCTTTCTTT
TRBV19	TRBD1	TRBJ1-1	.	CASRPGTGTFGTEAFF	TGTGCCAGTAGACCCGGGACAGGGACCTTTGGGACTGAAGCTTTCTTT
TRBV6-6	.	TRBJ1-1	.	CASILGNTEAFF	TGTGCCAGCATTCTAGGGAACACTGAAGCTTTCTTT
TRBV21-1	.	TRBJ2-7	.	CASITPRSTYEQYF	TGTGCCAGCATAACCCCGAGGTCCACCTACGAGCAGTACTTC
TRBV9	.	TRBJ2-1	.	CASSAPGGLGRNEQFF	TGTGCCAGCAGCGCCCCCGGAGGGCTGGGTAGGAATGAGCAGTTCTTC
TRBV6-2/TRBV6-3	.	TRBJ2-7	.	CASSSTMTSEQYF	TGTGCCAGCAGTTCCACTATGACTAGCGAGCAGTACTTC
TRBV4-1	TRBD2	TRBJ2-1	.	CASSLTLAGGSYNEQFF	TGCGCCAGCAGCCTTACACTAGCGGGTGGCTCCTACAATGAGCAGTTCTTC
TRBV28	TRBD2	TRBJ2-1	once	CASPREGNEQFF	TGTGCCAGCCCTAGGGAGGGGAATGAGCAGTTCTTC
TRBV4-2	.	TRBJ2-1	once	CASSQAADLTYYEQFF	TGTGCCAGCAGCCAAGCAGCGGACCTAACATATTATGAGCAGTTCTTC
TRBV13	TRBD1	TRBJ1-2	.	CASSDRTGLPYGYTF	TGTGCCAGCAGCGATCGGACAGGGCTCCCTTATGGCTACACCTTC
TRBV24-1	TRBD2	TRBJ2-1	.	CATSDRTSGRDNEQFF	TGTGCCACCAGTGACAGGACTAGCGGGAGGGACAATGAGCAGTTCTTC
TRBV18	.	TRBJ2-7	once	CASSLQGASGHSYEQYF	TGTGCCAGCTCCCTACAGGGCGCTAGCGGACACTCCTACGAGCAGTACTTC
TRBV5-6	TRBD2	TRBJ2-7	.	CASSLAVRLAGGGEQYF	TGTGCCAGCAGCTTAGCGGTTCGACTAGCGGGAGGAGGGGAGCAGTACTTC
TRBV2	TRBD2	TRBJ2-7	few	CASSEGREGYEQYF	TGTGCCAGCAGTGAGGGGCGGGAGGGCTACGAGCAGTACTTC
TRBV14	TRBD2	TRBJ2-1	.	CASSQDSMSGRAFYNEQFF	TGTGCCAGCAGCCAAGATTCGATGAGCGGGAGGGCCTTCTACAATGAGCAGTTCTTC
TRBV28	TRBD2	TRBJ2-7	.	CASRRTSGRYEQYF	TGTGCCAGCAGGAGGACTAGCGGGAGGTACGAGCAGTACTTC
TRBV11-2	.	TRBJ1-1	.	CASSLAGRRLAEAFF	TGTGCCAGCAGCCTAGCGGGTAGGAGGTTGGCTGAAGCTTTCTTT
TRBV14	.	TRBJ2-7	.	CASSQYYEQYF	TGTGCCAGCAGCCAATACTACGAGCAGTACTTC
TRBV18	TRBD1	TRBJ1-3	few	CASSPGQLNSGNTIYF	TGTGCCAGCTCACCGGGACAGCTAAACTCTGGAAACACCATATATTTT
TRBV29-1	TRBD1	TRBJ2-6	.	CSAAGGAGANVLTF	TGCAGCGCTGCAGGGGGAGCTGGGGCCAACGTCCTGACTTTC
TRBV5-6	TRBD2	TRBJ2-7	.	CASSLDSGRSEQYF	TGTGCCAGCAGCTTGGATAGCGGGAGGAGCGAGCAGTACTTC
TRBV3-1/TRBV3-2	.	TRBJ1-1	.	CASSHGIGTLGGGEAFF	TGTGCCAGCAGCCATGGAATTGGGACTTTGGGTGGAGGTGAAGCTTTCTTT
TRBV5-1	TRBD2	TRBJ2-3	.	CASTPLAGGPPSTDTQYF	TGCGCCAGCACCCCATTGGCGGGAGGCCCTCCGAGCACAGATACGCAGTATTTT
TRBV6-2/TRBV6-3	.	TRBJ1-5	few	CASSSRDRYSNQPQHF	TGTGCCAGCAGCTCAAGAGACAGATATAGCAATCAGCCCCAGCATTTT
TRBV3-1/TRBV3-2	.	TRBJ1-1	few	CASSPRGREGVAFF	TGTGCCAGCAGCCCAAGGGGCAGGGAGGGTGTAGCTTTCTTT
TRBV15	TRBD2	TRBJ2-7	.	CATSRDGGGQSYEQYF	TGTGCCACCAGCAGAGATGGCGGGGGGCAAAGCTACGAGCAGTACTTC
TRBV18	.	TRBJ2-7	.	CASSPLGGYEQYF	TGTGCCAGCTCACCACTGGGGGGCTACGAGCAGTACTTC
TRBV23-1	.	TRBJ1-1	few	CASSQSGQTMNTEAFF	TGCGCCAGCAGCCAAAGTGGGCAGACCATGAACACTGAAGCTTTCTTT
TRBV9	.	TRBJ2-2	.	CASSVAQRALTGELFF	TGTGCCAGCAGCGTAGCTCAGCGGGCGCTCACCGGGGAGCTGTTTTTT
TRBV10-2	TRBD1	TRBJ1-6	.	CASRTDRANSPLHF	TGCGCCAGCAGGACCGACAGGGCTAATTCACCCCTCCACTTT
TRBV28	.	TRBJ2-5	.	CASSLLGARETQYF	TGTGCCAGCAGTTTACTAGGGGCGCGGGAGACCCAGTACTTC
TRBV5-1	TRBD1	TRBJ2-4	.	CASSQDRVGKNIQYF	TGCGCCAGCAGCCAAGACAGGGTGGGCAAAAACATTCAGTACTTC
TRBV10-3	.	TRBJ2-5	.	CAISESIPPPGQETQYF	TGTGCCATCAGTGAGTCGATCCCCCCCCCGGGTCAAGAGACCCAGTACTTC
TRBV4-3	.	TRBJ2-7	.	CASSQERLSYEQYF	TGCGCCAGCAGCCAAGAGCGACTCAGCTACGAGCAGTACTTC
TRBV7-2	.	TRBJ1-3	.	CASSLGAGAYRNTIYF	TGTGCCAGCAGCTTAGGGGCAGGGGCTTATAGAAACACCATATATTTT
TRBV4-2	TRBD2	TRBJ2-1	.	CASSQVTSVKDNEQFF	TGTGCCAGCAGCCAAGTGACTAGCGTAAAGGACAATGAGCAGTTCTTC
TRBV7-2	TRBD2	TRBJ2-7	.	CASSPRGLAGVSEQYF	TGTGCCAGCAGCCCCAGAGGACTAGCGGGGGTGTCCGAGCAGTACTTC
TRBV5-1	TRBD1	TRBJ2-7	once	CASSSGQGTHEQYF	TGCGCCAGCAGTTCGGGACAGGGGACTCACGAGCAGTACTTC
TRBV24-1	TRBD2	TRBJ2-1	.	CATSDPGLAGGYNEQFF	TGTGCCACCAGTGATCCGGGACTAGCGGGCGGGTACAATGAGCAGTTCTTC
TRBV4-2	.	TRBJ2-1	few	CASSQEERSSYNEQFF	TGTGCCAGCAGCCAAGAGGAGCGTAGCTCCTACAATGAGCAGTTCTTC
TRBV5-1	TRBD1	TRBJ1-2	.	CASSVGQGMDTGYTF	TGCGCCAGCAGCGTAGGACAGGGTATGGACACTGGCTACACCTTC
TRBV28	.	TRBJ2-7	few	CASRPQGRIYYEQYF	TGTGCCAGCAGGCCCCAGGGGCGGATTTACTACGAGCAGTACTTC
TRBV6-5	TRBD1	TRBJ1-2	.	CASSLDRVGGYTF	TGTGCCAGCAGCCTCGACAGGGTGGGAGGCTACACCTTC
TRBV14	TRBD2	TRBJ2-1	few	CASSSGLDRGEQFF	TGTGCCAGCAGCTCAGGACTAGACCGCGGGGAGCAGTTCTTC
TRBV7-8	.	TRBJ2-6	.	CASSLHPGLSGANVLTF	TGTGCCAGCAGCTTACATCCCGGACTCTCTGGGGCCAACGTCCTGACTTTC
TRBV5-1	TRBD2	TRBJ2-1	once	CASSPSGSGGEQFF	TGCGCCAGCAGCCCGAGCGGGAGCGGAGGAGAGCAGTTCTTC
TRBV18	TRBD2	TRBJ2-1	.	CASSPSTSGSTYNEQFF	TGTGCCAGCTCACCCTCGACTAGCGGGAGTACCTACAATGAGCAGTTCTTC
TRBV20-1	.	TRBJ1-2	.	CSMRTGGYTF	TGCAGTATGAGAACGGGTGGCTACACCTTC
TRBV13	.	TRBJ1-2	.	CASSPRRQSVYGYTF	TGTGCCAGCAGCCCTAGAAGACAGTCAGTCTATGGCTACACCTTC